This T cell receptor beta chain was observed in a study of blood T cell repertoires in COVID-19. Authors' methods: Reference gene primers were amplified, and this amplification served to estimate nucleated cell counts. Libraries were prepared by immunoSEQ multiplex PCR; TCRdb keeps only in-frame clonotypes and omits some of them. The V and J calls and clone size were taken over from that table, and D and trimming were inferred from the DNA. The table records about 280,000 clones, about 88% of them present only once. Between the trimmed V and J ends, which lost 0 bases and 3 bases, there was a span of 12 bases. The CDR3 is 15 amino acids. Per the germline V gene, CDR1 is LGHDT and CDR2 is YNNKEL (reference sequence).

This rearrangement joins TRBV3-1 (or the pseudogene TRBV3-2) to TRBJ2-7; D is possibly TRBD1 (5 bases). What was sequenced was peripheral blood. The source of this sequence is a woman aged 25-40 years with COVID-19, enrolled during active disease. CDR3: CASSQDGQGLYEQYF. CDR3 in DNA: TGTGCCAGCAGCCAAGATGGTCAGGGCCTCTACGAGCAGTACTTC.